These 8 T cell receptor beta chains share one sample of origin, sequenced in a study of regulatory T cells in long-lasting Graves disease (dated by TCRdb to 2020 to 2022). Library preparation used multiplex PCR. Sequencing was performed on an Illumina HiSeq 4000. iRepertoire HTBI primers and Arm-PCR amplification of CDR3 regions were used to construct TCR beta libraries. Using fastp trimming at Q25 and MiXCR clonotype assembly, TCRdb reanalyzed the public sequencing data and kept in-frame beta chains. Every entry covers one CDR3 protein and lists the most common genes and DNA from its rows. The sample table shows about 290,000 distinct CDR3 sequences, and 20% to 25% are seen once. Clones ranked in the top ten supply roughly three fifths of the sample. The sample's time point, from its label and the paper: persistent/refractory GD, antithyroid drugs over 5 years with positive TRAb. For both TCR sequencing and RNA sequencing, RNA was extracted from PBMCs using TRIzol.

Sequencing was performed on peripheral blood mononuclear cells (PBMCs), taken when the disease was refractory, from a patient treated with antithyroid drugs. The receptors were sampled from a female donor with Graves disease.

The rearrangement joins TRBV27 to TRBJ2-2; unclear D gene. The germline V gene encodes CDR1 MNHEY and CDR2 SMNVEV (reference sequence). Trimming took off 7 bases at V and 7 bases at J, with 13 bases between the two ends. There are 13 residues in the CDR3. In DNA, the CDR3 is TGTGCCAGCACCTCTCGAGGCGGCGGGGAGCTGTTTTTT. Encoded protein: CASTSRGGGELFF.

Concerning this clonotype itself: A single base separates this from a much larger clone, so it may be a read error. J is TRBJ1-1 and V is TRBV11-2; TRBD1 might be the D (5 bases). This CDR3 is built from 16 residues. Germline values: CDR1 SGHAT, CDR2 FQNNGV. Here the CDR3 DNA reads TGTGCCAGCAGCTCCCATCCGGACATCCTGAACACTGGAGCTTTCTTT. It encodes CASSSHPDILNTGAFF.

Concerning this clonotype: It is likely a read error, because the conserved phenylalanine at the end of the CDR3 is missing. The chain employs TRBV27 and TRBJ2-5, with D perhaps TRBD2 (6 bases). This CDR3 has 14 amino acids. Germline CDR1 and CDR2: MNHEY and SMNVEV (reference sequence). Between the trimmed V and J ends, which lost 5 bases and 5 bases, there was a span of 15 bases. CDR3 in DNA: TGTGCCAGCAGTCCCTCCCGGGAGCACGAGACCCAGTACCTC. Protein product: CASSPSREHETQYL.

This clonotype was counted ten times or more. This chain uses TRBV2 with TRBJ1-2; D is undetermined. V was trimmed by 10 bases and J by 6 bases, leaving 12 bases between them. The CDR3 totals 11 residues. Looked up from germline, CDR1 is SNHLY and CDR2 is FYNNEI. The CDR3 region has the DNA TGTGCCACCCAAGGAGGGAATGGCTACACCTTC. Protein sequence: CATQGGNGYTF.

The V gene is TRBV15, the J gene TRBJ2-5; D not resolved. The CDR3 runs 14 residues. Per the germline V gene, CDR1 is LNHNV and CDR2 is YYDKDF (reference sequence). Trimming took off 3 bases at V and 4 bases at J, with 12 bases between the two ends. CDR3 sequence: CATSSPNRLETQYF. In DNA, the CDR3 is TGTGCCACCAGCAGCCCAAATAGGTTAGAGACCCAGTACTTC.

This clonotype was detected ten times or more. The DNA for the CDR3 is TGCAGTGCTAGTGGGGGTGGGAGAGAGACCCAGTACTTC. Translation: CSASGGGRETQYF. The rearrangement links TRBV20-1 to TRBJ2-5; D may be TRBD1 or TRBD2 (5 bases each). The CDR3 is 13 residues long. Germline V gene sequence: CDR1 DFQATT, CDR2 SNEGSKA (reference sequence). Trimming removed 3 bases from V and 4 bases from J, with 12 bases in between.

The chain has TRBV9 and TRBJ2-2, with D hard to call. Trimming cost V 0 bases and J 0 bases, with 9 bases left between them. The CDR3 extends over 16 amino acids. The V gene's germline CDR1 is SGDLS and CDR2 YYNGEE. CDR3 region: CASSVGGTPNTGELFF. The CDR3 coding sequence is TGTGCCAGCAGCGTAGGGGGTACCCCGAACACCGGGGAGCTGTTTTTT.

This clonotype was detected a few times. CDR3 bases: TGCGCCAGCGTGGGGAGGTCCACTGAAGCTTTCTTT. Its translation: CASVGRSTEAFF. The chain combines TRBV4-1 with TRBJ1-1; D unclear. Germline CDR1 and CDR2: MGHRA and YSYEKL. V was shortened by 8 bases and J by 4 bases, with 11 bases between the two germline ends. CDR3 size: 12 residues.